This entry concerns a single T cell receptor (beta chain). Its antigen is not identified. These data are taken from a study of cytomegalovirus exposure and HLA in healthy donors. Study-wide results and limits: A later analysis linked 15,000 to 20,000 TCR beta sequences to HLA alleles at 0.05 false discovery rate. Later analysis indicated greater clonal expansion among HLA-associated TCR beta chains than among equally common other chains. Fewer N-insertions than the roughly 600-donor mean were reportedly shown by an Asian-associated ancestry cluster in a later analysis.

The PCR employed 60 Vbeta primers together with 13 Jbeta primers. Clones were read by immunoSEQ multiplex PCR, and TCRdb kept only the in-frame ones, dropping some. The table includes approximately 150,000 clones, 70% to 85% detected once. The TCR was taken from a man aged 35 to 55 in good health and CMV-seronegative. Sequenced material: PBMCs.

CDR3 loop: CASSLEGTGGYGYTF. The DNA of the CDR3 is TGTGCCAGCAGCTTAGAAGGGACAGGGGGGTATGGCTACACCTTC. The rearrangement links TRBV7-2 to TRBJ1-2; 11 bases align to TRBD1. Germline trimming cut 1 base from V and 5 bases from J; bases unmatched to any gene: 3. CDR1 is SGHTA and CDR2 is FQGNSA in the germline V gene. CDR3 length: 15 amino acids.